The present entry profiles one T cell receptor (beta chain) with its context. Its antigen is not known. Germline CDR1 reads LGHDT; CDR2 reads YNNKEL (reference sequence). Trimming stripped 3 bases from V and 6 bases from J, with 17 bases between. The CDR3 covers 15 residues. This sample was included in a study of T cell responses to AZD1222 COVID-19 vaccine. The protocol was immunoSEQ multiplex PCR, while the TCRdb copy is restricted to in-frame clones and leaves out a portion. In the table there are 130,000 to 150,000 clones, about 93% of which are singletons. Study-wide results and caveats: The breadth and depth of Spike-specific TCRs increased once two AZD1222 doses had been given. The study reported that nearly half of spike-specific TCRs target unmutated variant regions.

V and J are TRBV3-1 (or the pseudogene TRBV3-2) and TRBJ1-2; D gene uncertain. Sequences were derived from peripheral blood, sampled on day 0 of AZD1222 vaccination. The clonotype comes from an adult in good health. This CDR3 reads CASSHPKEGLHGYTF. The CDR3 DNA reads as TGTGCCAGCAGCCACCCCAAGGAAGGGTTGCATGGCTACACCTTC.